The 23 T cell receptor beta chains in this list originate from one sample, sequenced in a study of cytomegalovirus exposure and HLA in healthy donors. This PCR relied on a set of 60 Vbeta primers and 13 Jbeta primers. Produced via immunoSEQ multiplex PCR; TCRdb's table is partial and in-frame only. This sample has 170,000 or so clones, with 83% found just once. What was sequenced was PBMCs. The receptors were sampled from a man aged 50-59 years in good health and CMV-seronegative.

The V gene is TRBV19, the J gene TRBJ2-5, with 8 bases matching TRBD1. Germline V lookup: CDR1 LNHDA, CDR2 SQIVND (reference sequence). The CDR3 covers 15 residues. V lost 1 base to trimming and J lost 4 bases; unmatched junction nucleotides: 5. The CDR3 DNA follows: TGTGCCAGTAGTATAGGGACAGGGCCCGGAGAGACCCAGTACTTC. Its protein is CASSIGTGPGETQYF. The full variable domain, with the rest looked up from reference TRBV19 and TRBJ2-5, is DGGITQSPKYLFRKEGQNVTLSCEQNLNHDAMYWYRQDPGQGLRLIYYSQIVNDFQKGDIAEGYSVSREKKESFPLTVTSAQKNPTAFYLCASSIGTGPGETQYFGPGTRLLVL.

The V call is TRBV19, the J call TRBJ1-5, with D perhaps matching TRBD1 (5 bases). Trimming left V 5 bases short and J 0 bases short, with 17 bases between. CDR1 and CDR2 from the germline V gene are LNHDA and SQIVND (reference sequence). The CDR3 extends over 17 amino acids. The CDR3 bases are TGTGCCAGTAGTCCCGGGGGAGGCGGGAATAGCAATCAGCCCCAGCATTTT. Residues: CASSPGGGGNSNQPQHF.

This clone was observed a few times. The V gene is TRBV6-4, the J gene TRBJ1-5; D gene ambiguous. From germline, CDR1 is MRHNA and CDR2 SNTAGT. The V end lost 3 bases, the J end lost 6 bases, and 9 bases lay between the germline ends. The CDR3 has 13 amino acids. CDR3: CASSETDLQPQHF. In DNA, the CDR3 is TGTGCCAGCAGTGAAACTGATCTTCAGCCCCAGCATTTT.

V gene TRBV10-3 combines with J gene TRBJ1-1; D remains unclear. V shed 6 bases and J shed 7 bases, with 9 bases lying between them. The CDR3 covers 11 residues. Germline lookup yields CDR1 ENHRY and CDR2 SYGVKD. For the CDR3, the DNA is TGTGCCATCAGACGGGGTTATGAAGCTTTCTTT. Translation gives CAIRRGYEAFF.

For the CDR3, the DNA is TGTGCCTGGAGTGTAGGTGCTCTAGCGGGGTACAATGAGCAGTTCTTC. Its protein is CAWSVGALAGYNEQFF. V and J are TRBV30 and TRBJ2-1, with 9 bases identical to TRBD2. The CDR3 is made up of 16 amino acids. Germline-derived CDR1 and CDR2 are GTSNPN and SVGIG (reference sequence). With V trimmed by 0 bases and J by 4 bases, 7 bases remained unmatched.

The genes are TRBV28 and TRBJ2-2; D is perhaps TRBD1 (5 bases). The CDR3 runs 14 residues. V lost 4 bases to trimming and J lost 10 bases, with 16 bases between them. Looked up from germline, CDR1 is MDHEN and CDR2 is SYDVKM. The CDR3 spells CASSSPLGHVELFF. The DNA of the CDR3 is TGTGCCAGCAGTTCCCCACTGGGGCACGTGGAGCTGTTTTTT.

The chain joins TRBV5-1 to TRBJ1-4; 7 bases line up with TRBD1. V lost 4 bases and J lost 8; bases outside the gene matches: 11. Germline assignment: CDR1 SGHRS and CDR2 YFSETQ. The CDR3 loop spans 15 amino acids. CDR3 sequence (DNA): TGCGCCAGCAGCCCTCTGGGACAGACCACCGAAAAACTGTTTTTT. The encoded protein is CASSPLGQTTEKLFF.

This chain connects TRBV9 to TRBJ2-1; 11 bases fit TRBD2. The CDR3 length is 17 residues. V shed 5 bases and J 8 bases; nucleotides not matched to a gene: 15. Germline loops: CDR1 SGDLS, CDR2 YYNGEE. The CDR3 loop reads CASSGTKIAGGSDEQFF. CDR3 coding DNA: TGTGCCAGCAGTGGGACTAAAATAGCGGGAGGGAGCGATGAGCAGTTCTTC.

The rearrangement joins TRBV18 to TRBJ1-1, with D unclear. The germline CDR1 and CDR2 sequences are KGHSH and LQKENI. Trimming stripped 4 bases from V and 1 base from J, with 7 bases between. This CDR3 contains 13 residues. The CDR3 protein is CASSLQKNTEAFF. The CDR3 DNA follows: TGTGCCAGCTCACTACAAAAGAACACTGAAGCTTTCTTT.

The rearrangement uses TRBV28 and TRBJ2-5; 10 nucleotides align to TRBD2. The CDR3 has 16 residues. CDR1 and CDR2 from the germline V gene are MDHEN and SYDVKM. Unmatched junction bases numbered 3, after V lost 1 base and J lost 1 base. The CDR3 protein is CASSLSRTSGQETQYF. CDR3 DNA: TGTGCCAGCAGTTTATCCCGGACTAGCGGCCAAGAGACCCAGTACTTC. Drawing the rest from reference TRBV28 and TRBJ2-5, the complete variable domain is DVKVTQSSRYLVKRTGEKVFLECVQDMDHENMFWYRQDPGLGLRLIYFSYDVKMKEKGDIPEGYSVSREKKERFSLILESASTNQTSMYLCASSLSRTSGQETQYFGPGTRLLVL.

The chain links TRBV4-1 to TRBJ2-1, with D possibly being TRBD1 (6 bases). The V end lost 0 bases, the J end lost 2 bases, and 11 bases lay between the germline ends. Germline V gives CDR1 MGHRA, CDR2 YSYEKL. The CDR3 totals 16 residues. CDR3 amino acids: CASSQEVGAAYNEQFF. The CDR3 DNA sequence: TGCGCCAGCAGCCAAGAAGTGGGGGCCGCCTACAATGAGCAGTTCTTC.

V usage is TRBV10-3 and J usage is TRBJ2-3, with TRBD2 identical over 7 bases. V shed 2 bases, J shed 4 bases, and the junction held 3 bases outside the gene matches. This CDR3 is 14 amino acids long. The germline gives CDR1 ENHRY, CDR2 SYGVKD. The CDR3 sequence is CAISEGRGSDTQYF. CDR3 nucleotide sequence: TGTGCCATCAGTGAGGGGCGGGGGTCAGATACGCAGTATTTT.

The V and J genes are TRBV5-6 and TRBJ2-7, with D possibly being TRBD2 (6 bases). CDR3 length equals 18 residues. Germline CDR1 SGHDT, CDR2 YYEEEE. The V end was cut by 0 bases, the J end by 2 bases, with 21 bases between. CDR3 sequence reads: CASSLGRASVQFTYEQYF. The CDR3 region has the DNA TGTGCCAGCAGCTTGGGGAGGGCTTCAGTACAGTTCACCTACGAGCAGTACTTC.

CDR3 DNA sequence: TGTGCCAGCAGCTTTTCGGGACAGGGAACTGAAAAACTGTTTTTT. Translated, it gives CASSFSGQGTEKLFF. This chain uses TRBV5-5 with TRBJ1-4, with 9 bases matching TRBD1. This CDR3 has 15 residues. The V gene end was trimmed by 2 bases and the J gene end by 7 bases; junction bases not matched to a gene: 6. In germline, CDR1 is SGHKS, CDR2 YYEKEE (reference sequence). Full variable domain (remainder filled in from reference TRBV5-5 and TRBJ1-4): DAGVTQSPTHLIKTRGQQVTLRCSPISGHKSVSWYQQVLGQGPQFIFQYYEKEERGRGNFPDRFSARQFPNYSSELNVNALLLGDSALYLCASSFSGQGTEKLFFGSGTQLSVL.

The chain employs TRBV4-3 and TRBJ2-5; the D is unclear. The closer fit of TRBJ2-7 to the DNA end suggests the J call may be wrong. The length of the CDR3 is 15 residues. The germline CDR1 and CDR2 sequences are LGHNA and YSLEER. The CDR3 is CASSQGIEWSYEQYF. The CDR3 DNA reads TGCGCCAGCAGCCAAGGCATCGAGTGGTCCTACGAGCAGTACTTC.

The CDR3 DNA reads TGTGCCAGCAGTACTTTCCTACGCAAAAGCTTTGAGCAGTTCTTC. Its protein product is CASSTFLRKSFEQFF. The genes are TRBV27 and TRBJ2-1; D gene ambiguous. Germline V lookup: CDR1 MNHEY, CDR2 SMNVEV (reference sequence). The V and J ends lost 5 bases and 9 bases respectively, with 20 bases between them. This CDR3 comprises 15 residues.

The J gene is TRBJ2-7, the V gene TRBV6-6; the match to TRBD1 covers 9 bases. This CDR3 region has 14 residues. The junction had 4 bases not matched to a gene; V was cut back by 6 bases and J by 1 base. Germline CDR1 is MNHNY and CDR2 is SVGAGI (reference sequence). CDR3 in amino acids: CASRGDRESYEQYF. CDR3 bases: TGTGCCAGCAGAGGGGACAGGGAATCCTACGAGCAGTACTTC.

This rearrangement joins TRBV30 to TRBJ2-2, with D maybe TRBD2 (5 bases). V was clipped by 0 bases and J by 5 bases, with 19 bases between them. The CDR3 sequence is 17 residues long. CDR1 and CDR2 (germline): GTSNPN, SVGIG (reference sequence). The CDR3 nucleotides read TGTGCCTGGAGTGTGGCCGACAAGGGAGTATATACCGGGGAGCTGTTTTTT. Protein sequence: CAWSVADKGVYTGELFF.

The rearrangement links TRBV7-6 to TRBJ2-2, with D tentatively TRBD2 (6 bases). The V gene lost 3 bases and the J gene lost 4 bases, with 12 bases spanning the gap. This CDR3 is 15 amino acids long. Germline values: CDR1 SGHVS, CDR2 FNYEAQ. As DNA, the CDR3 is TGTGCCAGCAGCTTGGCGGGATTGGGCACCGGGGAGCTGTTTTTT. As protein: CASSLAGLGTGELFF. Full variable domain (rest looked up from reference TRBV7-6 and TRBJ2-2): GAGVSQSPRYKVTKRGQDVALRCDPISGHVSLYWYRQALGQGPEFLTYFNYEAQQDKSGLPNDRFSAERPEGSISTLTIQRTEQRDSAMYRCASSLAGLGTGELFFGEGSRLTVL.

The CDR3 bases are TGTGCCAGCAGCGCCCCCCCTGAGGTCTCTCCTTTCTTT. Translating it yields CASSAPPEVSPFF. The gene calls are TRBV7-2 and TRBJ1-1; no definite D call. The V gene lost 5 bases and the J gene lost 12 bases, with 19 bases spanning the gap. The CDR3 spans 13 residues. Looked up from germline, CDR1 is SGHTA and CDR2 is FQGNSA.

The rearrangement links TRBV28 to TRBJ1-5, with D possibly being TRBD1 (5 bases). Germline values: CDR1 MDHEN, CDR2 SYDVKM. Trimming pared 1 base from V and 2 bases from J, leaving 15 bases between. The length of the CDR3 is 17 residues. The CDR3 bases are TGTGCCAGCAGTTTATCCCCCCAGACAGTCGGCAATCAGCCCCAGCATTTT. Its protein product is CASSLSPQTVGNQPQHF.

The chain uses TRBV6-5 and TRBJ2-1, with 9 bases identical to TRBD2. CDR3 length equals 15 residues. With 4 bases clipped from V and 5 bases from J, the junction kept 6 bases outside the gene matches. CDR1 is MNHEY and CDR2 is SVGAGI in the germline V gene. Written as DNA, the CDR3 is TGTGCCAGCAGTTCGCCGTCTAGCGGGAACAATGAGCAGTTCTTC. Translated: CASSSPSSGNNEQFF.

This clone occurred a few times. CDR3 in amino acids: CASSFGQGRYEQYF. CDR3 in DNA: TGTGCCAGCAGCTTCGGACAGGGACGCTACGAGCAGTACTTC. The genes are TRBV5-6 and TRBJ2-7; TRBD1 matches 8 bases. Germline V gene sequence: CDR1 SGHDT, CDR2 YYEEEE. V lost 2 bases and J lost 3; bases outside the gene matches: 4. The CDR3 is 14 residues long.